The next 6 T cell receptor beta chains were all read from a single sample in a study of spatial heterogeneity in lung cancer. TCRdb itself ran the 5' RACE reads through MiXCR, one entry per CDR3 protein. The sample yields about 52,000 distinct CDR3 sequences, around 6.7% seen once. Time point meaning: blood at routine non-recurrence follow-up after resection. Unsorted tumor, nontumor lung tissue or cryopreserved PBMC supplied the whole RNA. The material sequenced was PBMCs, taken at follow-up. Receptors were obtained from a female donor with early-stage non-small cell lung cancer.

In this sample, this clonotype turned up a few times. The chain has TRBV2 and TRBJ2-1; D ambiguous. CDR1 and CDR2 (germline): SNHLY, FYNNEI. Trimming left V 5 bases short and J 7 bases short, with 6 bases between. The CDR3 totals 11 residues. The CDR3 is CASSLKNEQFF. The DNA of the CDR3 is TGTGCCAGCAGTCTCAAAAATGAGCAGTTCTTC.

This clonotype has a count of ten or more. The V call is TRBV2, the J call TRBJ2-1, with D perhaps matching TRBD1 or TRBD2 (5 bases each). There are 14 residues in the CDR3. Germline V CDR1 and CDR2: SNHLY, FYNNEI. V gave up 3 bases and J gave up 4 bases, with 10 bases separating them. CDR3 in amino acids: CASSEGPPYNEQFF. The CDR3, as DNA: TGTGCCAGCAGTGAGGGACCCCCGTACAATGAGCAGTTCTTC.

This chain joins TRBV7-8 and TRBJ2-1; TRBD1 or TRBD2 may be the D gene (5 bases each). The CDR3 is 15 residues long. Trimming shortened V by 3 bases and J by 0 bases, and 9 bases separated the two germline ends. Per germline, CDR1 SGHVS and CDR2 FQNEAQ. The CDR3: CASSFGTVSYNEQFF. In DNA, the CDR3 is TGTGCCAGCAGCTTTGGGACGGTCTCCTACAATGAGCAGTTCTTC.

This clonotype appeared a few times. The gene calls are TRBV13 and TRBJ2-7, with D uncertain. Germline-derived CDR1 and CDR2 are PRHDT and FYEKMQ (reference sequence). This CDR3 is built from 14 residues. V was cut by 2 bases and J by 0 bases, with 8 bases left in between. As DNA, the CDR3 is TGTGCCAGCAGCTTACGGCGAAGCTCCTACGAGCAGTACTTC. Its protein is CASSLRRSSYEQYF.

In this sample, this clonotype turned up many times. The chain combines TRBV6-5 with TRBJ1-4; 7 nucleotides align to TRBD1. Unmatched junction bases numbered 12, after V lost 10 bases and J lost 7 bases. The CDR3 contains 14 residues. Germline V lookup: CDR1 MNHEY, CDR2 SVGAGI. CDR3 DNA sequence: TGTGCCACCGCCCTCGACAGGGATGTTGAAAAACTGTTTTTT. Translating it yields CATALDRDVEKLFF.

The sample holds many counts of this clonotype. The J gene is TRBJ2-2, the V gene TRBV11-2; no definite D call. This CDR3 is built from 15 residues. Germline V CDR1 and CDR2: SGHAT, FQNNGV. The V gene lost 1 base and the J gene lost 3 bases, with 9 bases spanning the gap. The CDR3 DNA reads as TGTGCCAGCAGCTTAGGCCCAAGCGACACCGGGGAGCTGTTTTTT. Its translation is CASSLGPSDTGELFF.